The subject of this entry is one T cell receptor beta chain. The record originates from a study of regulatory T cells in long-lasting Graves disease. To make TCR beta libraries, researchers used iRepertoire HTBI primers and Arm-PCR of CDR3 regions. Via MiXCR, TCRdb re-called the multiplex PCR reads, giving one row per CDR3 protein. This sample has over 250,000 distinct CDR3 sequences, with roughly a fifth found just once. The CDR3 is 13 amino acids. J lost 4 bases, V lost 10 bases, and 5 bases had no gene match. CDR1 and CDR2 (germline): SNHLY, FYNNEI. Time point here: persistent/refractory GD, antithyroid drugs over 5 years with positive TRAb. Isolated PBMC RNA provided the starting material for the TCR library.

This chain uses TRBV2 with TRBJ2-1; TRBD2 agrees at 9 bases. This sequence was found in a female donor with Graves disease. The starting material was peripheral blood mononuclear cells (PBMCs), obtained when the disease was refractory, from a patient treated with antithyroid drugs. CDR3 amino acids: CATTSGQYNEQFF. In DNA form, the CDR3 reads TGTGCCACCACTAGCGGGCAATACAATGAGCAGTTCTTC.